The 28 T cell receptor beta chains reported below all come from one sample, sequenced in a study of blood T cell repertoires in COVID-19 (dated by TCRdb to about 2020). The library was produced with the immunoSEQ multiplex PCR assay. Here the immuneACCESS table is served through TCRdb, limited to in-frame sequences with V and J called. Missing clones are a known gap in these copies; in checked studies unresolved V genes cover under half, and the rest lacks a known reason. The sample profile shows approximately 210,000 clones; approximately 90% of them were found once. The ten biggest clones cover around 1.2% of the sample. Sequenced material: peripheral blood. The receptors stem from a man aged 25-40 years with acute or convalescent COVID-19.

This clone appeared a few times. This CDR3 reads CASREAGTGVYEQYF. As DNA, the CDR3 is TGTGCCAGCAGGGAAGCCGGGACAGGGGTCTACGAGCAGTACTTC. The gene calls are TRBV28 and TRBJ2-7; 10 positions agree with TRBD1. The CDR3 length is 15 residues. The V and J ends lost 6 bases and 3 bases, in that order; junction bases with no gene match: 8. The V gene's germline CDR1 is MDHEN and CDR2 SYDVKM.

This chain joins TRBV19 and TRBJ1-1, with D possibly matching TRBD1 (6 bases). The CDR3 has 14 residues. Germline V gene data show CDR1 as LNHDA and CDR2 as SQIVND (reference sequence). V dropped 3 bases and J dropped 1 base, with 9 bases sitting between them. Here the CDR3 reads CASSIPGANTEAFF. CDR3 sequence (DNA): TGTGCCAGTAGTATCCCAGGGGCGAACACTGAAGCTTTCTTT.

The V gene is TRBV19, the J gene TRBJ2-6; D is ambiguous. The CDR3 covers 13 residues. Trimming stripped 5 bases from V and 3 bases from J, with 5 bases between. Germline values: CDR1 LNHDA, CDR2 SQIVND (reference sequence). The CDR3 region is CASSESGANVLTF. Here the CDR3 DNA reads TGTGCCAGTAGTGAGAGTGGGGCCAACGTCCTGACTTTC. The complete variable domain, with remaining parts taken from reference TRBV19 and TRBJ2-6, reads DGGITQSPKYLFRKEGQNVTLSCEQNLNHDAMYWYRQDPGQGLRLIYYSQIVNDFQKGDIAEGYSVSREKKESFPLTVTSAQKNPTAFYLCASSESGANVLTFGAGSRLTVL.

This CDR3 reads CASSENAGSQETQYF. CDR3 coding DNA: TGTGCCAGCAGCGAAAACGCAGGGTCCCAAGAGACCCAGTACTTC. The V call is TRBV11-2, the J call TRBJ2-5; D may be TRBD1 (5 bases). The germline V and J ends were trimmed by 5 bases and 1 base, with 14 bases remaining between them. CDR1 is SGHAT and CDR2 is FQNNGV in the germline V gene. This CDR3 has 15 amino acids. The variable domain in full, with the rest retrieved from reference TRBV11-2 and TRBJ2-5, is EAGVAQSPRYKIIEKRQSVAFWCNPISGHATLYWYQQILGQGPKLLIQFQNNGVVDDSQLPKDRFSAERLKGVDSTLKIQPAKLEDSAVYLCASSENAGSQETQYFGPGTRLLVL.

This chain links TRBV2 with TRBJ1-5, with 7 positions matching TRBD1. Per germline, CDR1 SNHLY and CDR2 FYNNEI. CDR3 size: 15 residues. V trimming: 3 bases; J trimming: 4 bases; junction bases outside the gene matches: 6. The CDR3 sequence is CASSDWTGPNQPQHF. The DNA for the CDR3 is TGTGCCAGCAGTGATTGGACAGGTCCAAATCAGCCCCAGCATTTT.

The chain couples TRBV4-1 to TRBJ1-4, with TRBD1 identical over 7 bases. Germline trimming cut 4 bases from V and 2 bases from J; bases unmatched to any gene: 4. CDR3 length: 15 amino acids. Per the germline V gene, CDR1 is MGHRA and CDR2 is YSYEKL. CDR3 loop: CASSPPGQTNEKLFF. In DNA, the CDR3 is TGCGCCAGCAGCCCCCCGGGACAGACTAATGAAAAACTGTTTTTT.

V gene TRBV11-2 combines with J gene TRBJ2-5; 7 bases match TRBD2. This CDR3 comprises 13 residues. V trimming: 1 base; J trimming: 8 bases; junction bases outside the gene matches: 4. CDR1 and CDR2 from the germline V gene are SGHAT and FQNNGV. The DNA for the CDR3 is TGTGCCAGCAGCTTAGGCGAGCGGGGCACCCAGTACTTC. Encoded protein: CASSLGERGTQYF.

The chain recombines TRBV2 with TRBJ1-4, with D unresolved. The germline gives CDR1 SNHLY, CDR2 FYNNEI. The V gene lost 8 bases and the J gene lost 1 base, with 8 bases spanning the gap. This CDR3 is 13 amino acids long. The CDR3 DNA follows: TGTGCCAGCCGGGGTGTAACTAATGAAAAACTGTTTTTT. Its translation: CASRGVTNEKLFF. Based on the CDR3 plus reference TRBV2 and TRBJ1-4, the full variable domain is EPEVTQTPSHQVTQMGQEVILRCVPISNHLYFYWYRQILGQKVEFLVSFYNNEISEKSEIFDDQFSVERPDGSNFTLKIRSTKLEDSAMYFCASRGVTNEKLFFGSGTQLSVL.

The genes are TRBV7-9 and TRBJ1-1; TRBD1 matches 7 bases. CDR1 is SEHNR, CDR2 FQNEAQ, per germline (reference sequence). The CDR3 extends over 15 amino acids. The V and J ends lost 0 bases and 3 bases, in that order; junction bases with no gene match: 4. CDR3 sequence reads: CASSLAGGDDTEAFF. The CDR3 DNA is TGTGCCAGCAGCTTAGCAGGGGGCGACGACACTGAAGCTTTCTTT.

The rearrangement links TRBV28 to TRBJ2-5, with 10 bases lining up with TRBD1. Trimming cost V 6 bases and J 2 bases; bases outside gene matches: 6. The germline CDR1 and CDR2 sequences are MDHEN and SYDVKM. The CDR3 sequence is 15 residues long. CDR3 DNA sequence: TGTGCCAGCAGGACAGGGGGCGTGCGGCAAGAGACCCAGTACTTC. Amino acid sequence: CASRTGGVRQETQYF. The complete variable domain, with remaining parts taken from reference TRBV28 and TRBJ2-5, reads DVKVTQSSRYLVKRTGEKVFLECVQDMDHENMFWYRQDPGLGLRLIYFSYDVKMKEKGDIPEGYSVSREKKERFSLILESASTNQTSMYLCASRTGGVRQETQYFGPGTRLLVL.

This clone occurred many times. In DNA, the CDR3 is TGTGCCAGCAGTCCAAGGGTGGGGACAGCTAGCAATCAGCCCCAGCATTTT. As protein: CASSPRVGTASNQPQHF. The chain combines TRBV27 with TRBJ1-5; 7 positions agree with TRBD1. Per the germline V gene, CDR1 is MNHEY and CDR2 is SMNVEV (reference sequence). This CDR3 region has 17 residues. V shed 5 bases, J shed 0 bases, and the junction held 10 bases outside the gene matches.

V gene TRBV28 combines with J gene TRBJ2-1; maybe TRBD2 (5 bases). Germline assignment: CDR1 MDHEN and CDR2 SYDVKM. This CDR3 comprises 15 residues. V was shortened by 7 bases and J by 2 bases, with 15 bases between the two germline ends. CDR3 coding DNA: TGTGCCAGCAACCCTCGGACTGACCCCTACAATGAGCAGTTCTTC. The encoded protein is CASNPRTDPYNEQFF.

The V and J genes are TRBV30 and TRBJ2-5, with D tentatively TRBD1 (6 bases). The CDR3 length is 14 residues. Trimming took off 1 base at V and 0 bases at J, with 9 bases between the two ends. Germline-derived CDR1 and CDR2 are GTSNPN and SVGIG (reference sequence). CDR3 region: CAWSEQGYQETQYF. The CDR3 DNA is TGTGCCTGGAGTGAACAGGGTTACCAAGAGACCCAGTACTTC.

The J gene is TRBJ2-7, the V gene TRBV6-5, with D tentatively TRBD1 (6 bases). This CDR3 region has 13 residues. V shed 6 bases and J shed 2 bases, with 11 bases lying between them. Germline CDR1 reads MNHEY; CDR2 reads SVGAGI. In DNA form, the CDR3 reads TGTGCCAGCAGAACTCGGACAGCCTACGAGCAGTACTTC. Its protein product is CASRTRTAYEQYF.

The V gene is TRBV7-9, the J gene TRBJ2-6; no clear D. Between the trimmed V and J ends, which lost 4 bases and 4 bases, there was a span of 17 bases. The germline V gene encodes CDR1 SEHNR and CDR2 FQNEAQ (reference sequence). This CDR3 has 17 amino acids. The CDR3 region is CASSSSYIDLGANVLTF. CDR3 DNA sequence: TGTGCCAGCAGCTCCTCCTATATAGACTTAGGGGCCAACGTCCTGACTTTC.

The V and J genes are TRBV18 and TRBJ2-3; perhaps TRBD1 as D (6 bases). The V gene's germline CDR1 is KGHSH and CDR2 LQKENI. The CDR3 has 17 residues. V lost 1 base and J 1 base, leaving 15 bases between the germline ends. This CDR3 reads CASSPRARGWGTDTQYF. The CDR3 bases are TGTGCCAGCTCACCACGGGCCAGGGGCTGGGGCACAGATACGCAGTATTTT.

This clone has just one count. The chain links TRBV7-3 to TRBJ2-6, with D possibly TRBD2 on 5 matching bases. V lost 4 bases and J 3 bases, leaving 10 bases between the germline ends. Germline CDR1 and CDR2: SGHTA and FQGTGA. The CDR3 is 15 amino acids. For the CDR3, the DNA is TGTGCCAGCAGCTCCCCCCGGGGTGGGGCCAACGTCCTGACTTTC. It yields the protein CASSSPRGGANVLTF. Based on the CDR3 plus reference TRBV7-3 and TRBJ2-6, the full variable domain is GAGVSQTPSNKVTEKGKYVELRCDPISGHTALYWYRQSLGQGPEFLIYFQGTGAADDSGLPNDRFFAVRPEGSVSTLKIQRTERGDSAVYLCASSSPRGGANVLTFGAGSRLTVL.

The chain is built from TRBV2 and TRBJ2-7; the match to TRBD1 covers 8 bases. The length of the CDR3 is 13 residues. V was clipped by 8 bases and J by 2 bases; unmatched bases: 5. Germline loops: CDR1 SNHLY, CDR2 FYNNEI. The CDR3 sequence: CASRTGRTYEQYF. The CDR3 region has the DNA TGTGCCAGCCGGACAGGGAGGACCTACGAGCAGTACTTC. The variable domain in full, completed from reference TRBV2 and TRBJ2-7, reads EPEVTQTPSHQVTQMGQEVILRCVPISNHLYFYWYRQILGQKVEFLVSFYNNEISEKSEIFDDQFSVERPDGSNFTLKIRSTKLEDSAMYFCASRTGRTYEQYFGPGTRLTVT.

The V call is TRBV19, the J call TRBJ2-1; 7 bases are shared with TRBD1. The CDR3 contains 15 residues. V was pared by 6 bases and J by 0 bases, with 5 bases of the junction left unmatched. Germline CDR1 reads LNHDA; CDR2 reads SQIVND (reference sequence). The chain's CDR3 is CASSRDSSSYNEQFF. CDR3 DNA: TGTGCCAGTAGCCGGGACAGTAGCTCCTACAATGAGCAGTTCTTC.

This chain connects TRBV9 to TRBJ1-2; 7 nucleotides match TRBD1. J lost 8 bases, V lost 0 bases, and 7 bases had no gene match. The CDR3 extends over 14 amino acids. Per the germline V gene, CDR1 is SGDLS and CDR2 is YYNGEE. CDR3 bases: TGTGCCAGCAGCGTAGATGAGGGGGCTAAAGGCTACACCTTC. Protein product: CASSVDEGAKGYTF.

The CDR3 here is CASSLRGQAIYF. CDR3 DNA sequence: TGTGCCAGCAGCTTGAGGGGGCAGGCCATATATTTT. The chain links TRBV7-9 to TRBJ1-3; 7 nucleotides align to TRBD1. Germline CDR1 and CDR2: SEHNR and FQNEAQ (reference sequence). This CDR3 spans 12 amino acids. V was pared by 3 bases and J by 11 bases, with 4 bases of the junction left unmatched.

The gene calls are TRBV27 and TRBJ1-6, with D hard to call. The CDR3 runs to 16 residues. The germline V gene encodes CDR1 MNHEY and CDR2 SMNVEV (reference sequence). Between the trimmed V and J ends, which lost 1 base and 6 bases, there was a span of 13 bases. Here the CDR3 reads CASSLYGVSSNSPLHF. The DNA for the CDR3 is TGTGCCAGCAGTTTATACGGAGTGTCTTCTAATTCACCCCTCCACTTT.

V usage is TRBV7-2 and J usage is TRBJ2-7; the D gene is possibly TRBD2 (7 bases). Germline V lookup: CDR1 SGHTA, CDR2 FQGNSA. CDR3 size: 14 residues. The ends were cut back, 2 bases at V and 4 bases at J, with 12 bases in the middle. The CDR3: CASSLRGGVYEQYF. DNA of the CDR3: TGTGCCAGCAGCTTAAGGGGGGGCGTTTACGAGCAGTACTTC.

The J gene is TRBJ1-2, the V gene TRBV28; no definite D call. CDR1 is MDHEN and CDR2 is SYDVKM in the germline V gene. This CDR3 has 12 residues. The V and J ends lost 4 bases and 8 bases respectively, with 11 bases between them. The CDR3 DNA reads as TGTGCCAGCAGTTCCGCCCTACGGGGCTACACCTTC. Protein: CASSSALRGYTF.

The J gene is TRBJ1-4, the V gene TRBV5-1; maybe TRBD1 (5 bases). The germline V gene encodes CDR1 SGHRS and CDR2 YFSETQ. The CDR3 spans 16 residues. V was clipped by 0 bases and J by 0 bases, with 9 bases between them. For the CDR3, the DNA is TGCGCCAGCAGCTTGGACAGGATTGCAACTAATGAAAAACTGTTTTTT. Amino acid sequence: CASSLDRIATNEKLFF.

The chain is built from TRBV27 and TRBJ2-2; tentatively, D is TRBD2 (7 bases). Trimming took off 8 bases at V and 6 bases at J, with 19 bases between the two ends. The length of the CDR3 is 15 residues. CDR1 and CDR2 from the germline V gene are MNHEY and SMNVEV (reference sequence). CDR3 coding DNA: TGTGCCAGCTCTCGATCCGCGGGGGCCCCCGGGGAGCTGTTTTTT. This codes for CASSRSAGAPGELFF.

This clone has just a few counts. The chain combines TRBV12-3 or TRBV12-4 with TRBJ1-2; D perhaps matches TRBD1 (5 bases). This CDR3 has 13 amino acids. Deletions cut 3 bases from V and 4 bases from J, with 9 bases between. CDR3 loop: CASSLQGVYGYTF. CDR3 coding DNA: TGTGCCAGCAGTTTGCAGGGCGTCTATGGCTACACCTTC.

CDR3: CATSRERGSSGANVLTF. The CDR3, as DNA: TGTGCCACCAGCAGAGAAAGGGGCAGCTCTGGGGCCAACGTCCTGACTTTC. The rearrangement uses TRBV15 and TRBJ2-6, with a tentative D call TRBD1 (5 bases). The CDR3 contains 17 residues. Trimming stripped 0 bases from V and 0 bases from J, with 9 bases between. From germline, CDR1 is LNHNV and CDR2 YYDKDF (reference sequence).